This T cell receptor beta chain was recovered during a study of technical replicates of blood from a handful of donors. Generated by immunoSEQ multiplex PCR, the TCRdb table keeps only in-frame clones and is missing some. The table records about 93,000 clones, 95% of them present only once. CDR1 is MGHRA and CDR2 is YSYEKL in the germline V gene. V gave up 1 base and J gave up 9 bases; unmatched junction bases: 11. The CDR3 length is 16 residues. The clonotype was recovered from a human donor in good health. The chain is built from TRBV4-1 and TRBJ1-4; 7 bases align to TRBD1. The sample taken for sequencing was T cells isolated from PBMCs. The CDR3 region is CASSQGRGAGGQKLFF. In DNA form, the CDR3 reads TGCGCCAGCAGCCAAGGCAGGGGGGCAGGGGGTCAAAAACTGTTTTTT.